The 13 T cell receptor beta chains given below trace back to one sample, sequenced in a study of T cell clones after liver transplantation (dated 2019 in TCRdb). Preparation of the library involved the immunoSEQ multiplex PCR assay. TCRdb retrieved this table from immuneACCESS and kept in-frame rearrangements only. Not all clones are present; in checked studies, unresolved V genes account for under half, and no reason is known for the remainder. In this sample the table shows about 24,000 clones, around two thirds of which occur a single time. In total, the top ten clones hold about 2.8% of the sample. In the paper's terms, the time point label means: pre-transplant. The sample here was CD4+ T cells from blood, taken before liver transplant. These receptors were obtained from a human donor who received a liver transplant.

The chain carries TRBV15 and TRBJ2-1; no clear D gene. V lost 0 bases and J 12 bases, leaving 9 bases between the germline ends. CDR1 LNHNV and CDR2 YYDKDF come from the germline V gene (reference sequence). The CDR3 totals 12 residues. CDR3 sequence reads: CATSRDQDGQFF. In nucleotides, the CDR3 is TGTGCCACCAGCAGAGATCAAGACGGGCAGTTCTTC.

The chain couples TRBV27 to TRBJ2-3; 14 bases map to TRBD2. The CDR3 consists of 16 residues. V shed 5 bases and J 5 bases; nucleotides not matched to a gene: 6. Germline loops: CDR1 MNHEY, CDR2 SMNVEV (reference sequence). In nucleotides, the CDR3 is TGTGCCAGCAGTACCTGGACTAGCGGGAGGATAGATACGCAGTATTTT. It encodes CASSTWTSGRIDTQYF.

This chain links TRBV14 with TRBJ1-4, with D possibly being TRBD1 (5 bases). This CDR3 region has 17 residues. V lost 0 bases, J lost 7 bases, and 18 bases lay in between. CDR1 and CDR2 from the germline V gene are SGHDN and FVKESK. The CDR3 region has the DNA TGTGCCAGCAGCCAAGATGGTGGCGGGGGTGCAAGTGAAAAACTGTTTTTT. Encoded protein: CASSQDGGGGASEKLFF. The entire variable domain, with the rest obtained from reference TRBV14 and TRBJ1-4, is as follows: EAGVTQFPSHSVIEKGQTVTLRCDPISGHDNLYWYRRVMGKEIKFLLHFVKESKQDESGMPNNRFLAERTGGTYSTLKVQPAELEDSGVYFCASSQDGGGGASEKLFFGSGTQLSVL.

CDR3: CASSARGNEKLFF. As DNA, the CDR3 is TGTGCCAGCAGTGCCAGGGGAAATGAAAAACTGTTTTTT. This chain joins TRBV2 and TRBJ1-4, with D possibly TRBD1 on 6 matching bases. This CDR3 comprises 13 residues. V lost 4 bases to trimming and J lost 5 bases, with 8 bases between them. Per germline, CDR1 SNHLY and CDR2 FYNNEI.

This clone was found a few times. The J gene is TRBJ2-7, the V gene TRBV4-2; no definite D call. CDR1 is LGHNA, CDR2 YNFKEQ, per germline. V lost 0 bases and J 4 bases, leaving 7 bases between the germline ends. The length of the CDR3 is 13 residues. The CDR3: CASSQEEFYEQYF. CDR3 nucleotide sequence: TGTGCCAGCAGCCAAGAGGAATTTTACGAGCAGTACTTC.

This clone is classed as medium-sized. The chain recombines TRBV28 with TRBJ1-6; D perhaps matches TRBD1 (6 bases). Trimming shortened V by 3 bases and J by 9 bases, and 12 bases separated the two germline ends. Germline loops: CDR1 MDHEN, CDR2 SYDVKM. The CDR3 extends over 14 amino acids. The CDR3: CASSFRGGGSPLHF. DNA for the CDR3: TGTGCCAGCAGTTTCAGGGGAGGTGGTTCACCCCTCCACTTT.

This clone was seen once. This chain links TRBV27 with TRBJ2-1; the D call may be TRBD1 or TRBD2 (5 bases each). V lost 6 bases, J lost 5 bases, and 11 bases lay in between. CDR1 is MNHEY, CDR2 SMNVEV, per germline (reference sequence). The CDR3 sequence is 13 residues long. CDR3 in amino acids: CASSHGTDNEQFF. CDR3 nucleotides: TGTGCCAGCAGCCACGGGACGGACAATGAGCAGTTCTTC.

This chain connects TRBV28 to TRBJ1-2; tentative D call: TRBD1 (5 bases). CDR3 size: 14 residues. Looked up from germline, CDR1 is MDHEN and CDR2 is SYDVKM. The V gene lost 5 bases and the J gene lost 5 bases, with 15 bases spanning the gap. CDR3 nucleotide sequence: TGTGCCAGCAGTCTCAGTTCTGGGGCGTATGGCTACACCTTC. Translating it yields CASSLSSGAYGYTF.

The V and J genes are TRBV7-2 and TRBJ2-1, with 8 bases lining up with TRBD2. The CDR3 has 13 residues. Germline V gives CDR1 SGHTA, CDR2 FQGNSA. V lost 5 bases, J lost 9 bases, and 6 bases stayed unmatched. The CDR3 nucleotides are TGTGCCAGCAGCCGTCCCGGGACTAGTGAGCAGTTCTTC. Translated: CASSRPGTSEQFF.

The gene calls are TRBV19 and TRBJ2-2, with D unclear. The V gene lost 0 bases and the J gene lost 3 bases, with 11 bases spanning the gap. The length of the CDR3 is 16 residues. The germline CDR1 and CDR2 sequences are LNHDA and SQIVND (reference sequence). The DNA for the CDR3 is TGTGCCAGTAGTATAGAACTGGGCTCGCACACCGGGGAGCTGTTTTTT. Translating gives CASSIELGSHTGELFF. The whole variable domain, remainder taken from reference TRBV19 and TRBJ2-2, is DGGITQSPKYLFRKEGQNVTLSCEQNLNHDAMYWYRQDPGQGLRLIYYSQIVNDFQKGDIAEGYSVSREKKESFPLTVTSAQKNPTAFYLCASSIELGSHTGELFFGEGSRLTVL.

For the CDR3, the DNA is TGTGCCAGCAACAGACAAGAGACCCAGTACTTC. It is translated as CASNRQETQYF. The chain recombines TRBV6-6 with TRBJ2-5; D is unclear. Germline loops: CDR1 MNHNY, CDR2 SVGAGI (reference sequence). The CDR3 is made up of 11 amino acids. Trimming left V 7 bases short and J 2 bases short, with 5 bases between.

This sequence joins TRBV5-5 and TRBJ1-5; tentatively, D is TRBD1 (5 bases). This CDR3 spans 14 amino acids. Germline values: CDR1 SGHKS, CDR2 YYEKEE (reference sequence). With 2 bases removed from V and 6 bases from J, the gap between germline ends came to 12 bases. The CDR3 reads CASSFFGAGQPQHF. The CDR3 bases are TGTGCCAGCAGCTTCTTTGGGGCGGGTCAGCCCCAGCATTTT.

This chain links TRBV28 with TRBJ2-7; D is ambiguous. The CDR3 length is 12 residues. The germline CDR1 and CDR2 sequences are MDHEN and SYDVKM. V lost 7 bases and J 2 bases, leaving 9 bases between the germline ends. The DNA of the CDR3 is TGTGCCAGCAATAATAGGGCCTACGAGCAGTACTTC. Translation gives CASNNRAYEQYF.